These 16 T cell receptor beta chains came from one sample sequenced in a study of blood T cell repertoires in COVID-19. The assay was immunoSEQ multiplex PCR, and TCRdb's table has in-frame clones only and misses some. The data show fewer than 350,000 clones, with approximately 90% seen just once and approximately 2.7% held by the top ten. Specimen: PBMCs or T cells enriched from blood (not recorded which). The source is a man aged 40-50 years who had been exposed to COVID-19.

V usage is TRBV6-2 or TRBV6-3 and J usage is TRBJ2-7; TRBD1 matches at 8 bases. The CDR3 runs 14 residues. With V trimmed by 3 bases and J by 3 bases, 4 bases remained unmatched. Germline V lookup: CDR1 MNHEY, CDR2 SVGEGT. CDR3 nucleotides: TGTGCCAGCAGTTATGTGGGACAGGTCTACGAGCAGTACTTC. Protein sequence: CASSYVGQVYEQYF.

The chain carries TRBV18 and TRBJ2-7; no definite D call. Trimming stripped 0 bases from V and 0 bases from J, with 6 bases between. Germline V lookup: CDR1 KGHSH, CDR2 LQKENI. The CDR3 covers 14 residues. The CDR3 reads CASSPPYSSYEQYF. In DNA, the CDR3 is TGTGCCAGCTCACCACCGTACAGCTCCTACGAGCAGTACTTC.

The chain recombines TRBV19 with TRBJ2-7; TRBD1 matches at 8 bases. The CDR3 consists of 13 residues. Germline CDR1 reads LNHDA; CDR2 reads SQIVND (reference sequence). V shed 3 bases and J 5 bases; nucleotides not matched to a gene: 3. This CDR3 reads CASSIRTGNEQYF. CDR3 nucleotides: TGTGCCAGTAGTATCAGGACAGGGAACGAGCAGTACTTC.

The genes are TRBV28 and TRBJ1-5, with a tentative D call TRBD1 (6 bases). There are 15 residues in the CDR3. V gave up 3 bases and J gave up 7 bases, with 16 bases separating them. Germline CDR1 reads MDHEN; CDR2 reads SYDVKM. CDR3 loop: CASSLYRDLGQPQHF. The DNA of the CDR3 is TGTGCCAGCAGTTTGTACAGGGACCTGGGGCAGCCCCAGCATTTT.

V gene TRBV4-3 combines with J gene TRBJ1-2, with TRBD1 matching 8 bases. This CDR3 has 16 amino acids. Germline V gene data show CDR1 as LGHNA and CDR2 as YSLEER. The V gene end was trimmed by 0 bases and the J gene end by 2 bases; junction bases not matched to a gene: 5. CDR3 coding DNA: TGCGCCAGCAGCCAAGAACGGGCAGGGGGCAACTATGGCTACACCTTC. Translating gives CASSQERAGGNYGYTF.

The chain is built from TRBV5-1 and TRBJ2-1; no reliable D call. The CDR3 has 13 amino acids. V was trimmed by 0 bases and J by 6 bases, leaving 7 bases between them. Germline V lookup: CDR1 SGHRS, CDR2 YFSETQ. The CDR3 DNA follows: TGCGCCAGCAGCTTGGGCCGGAGCAATGAGCAGTTCTTC. Translated, it gives CASSLGRSNEQFF.

Here the CDR3 DNA reads TGTGCCACCAGTGATTTCCCACAATTTGAGCAGTTCTTC. This sequence encodes CATSDFPQFEQFF. V is TRBV24-1 and J is TRBJ2-1; D call uncertain. This CDR3 region has 13 residues. Germline-derived CDR1 and CDR2 are KGHDR and SFDVKD. The V gene lost 1 base and the J gene lost 9 bases, with 9 bases spanning the gap.

The chain couples TRBV4-3 to TRBJ2-1; tentatively, D is TRBD1 (5 bases). The germline V and J ends were trimmed by 0 bases and 3 bases, with 12 bases remaining between them. Germline V lookup: CDR1 LGHNA, CDR2 YSLEER. CDR3 length: 16 residues. DNA for the CDR3: TGCGCCAGCAGCCAAGATCCCGCAGGGCGCTACAATGAGCAGTTCTTC. Translation gives CASSQDPAGRYNEQFF.

The chain uses TRBV5-4 and TRBJ1-1; TRBD1 might be the D (6 bases). The CDR3 totals 15 residues. CDR1 and CDR2 (germline): SGHNT, YYREEE (reference sequence). V was trimmed by 2 bases and J by 3 bases, leaving 14 bases between them. The CDR3 sequence: CASSFGGNRDTEAFF. The CDR3 coding sequence is TGTGCCAGCAGCTTTGGGGGTAACAGGGACACTGAAGCTTTCTTT.

This sequence joins TRBV28 and TRBJ1-1, with 11 positions matching TRBD1. The ends lost 5 bases at V and 1 base at J; junction bases unmatched: 3. The CDR3 is 15 residues long. Per the germline V gene, CDR1 is MDHEN and CDR2 is SYDVKM. DNA for the CDR3: TGTGCCAGCAGTGGACAGGGGGCGCAGAACACTGAAGCTTTCTTT. As protein: CASSGQGAQNTEAFF.

The J gene is TRBJ2-1, the V gene TRBV4-1, with D unclear. This CDR3 comprises 15 residues. From germline, CDR1 is MGHRA and CDR2 YSYEKL. V was pared by 0 bases and J by 3 bases, with 9 bases between. The CDR3 DNA reads TGCGCCAGCAGCCAAGATTTGAGTGGCTACAATGAGCAGTTCTTC. Its translation: CASSQDLSGYNEQFF.

A single count supports this clone. The V call is TRBV28, the J call TRBJ2-7, with a possible D match to TRBD1 (6 bases). There are 14 residues in the CDR3. From germline, CDR1 is MDHEN and CDR2 SYDVKM. V lost 4 bases, J lost 5 bases, and 15 bases lay in between. DNA of the CDR3: TGTGCCAGCAGTTCCGGACAGTTTACGGACGAGCAGTACTTC. It is translated as CASSSGQFTDEQYF.

The chain joins TRBV4-2 to TRBJ1-1; D not certain. There are 13 residues in the CDR3. Germline V CDR1 and CDR2: LGHNA, YNFKEQ. Trimming stripped 4 bases from V and 4 bases from J, with 10 bases between. CDR3 in DNA: TGTGCCAGCAGCCCAGACCTAAGCACTGAAGCTTTCTTT. It codes for CASSPDLSTEAFF.

The chain uses TRBV6-5 and TRBJ2-5, with 8 bases that match TRBD1. CDR1 and CDR2 (germline): MNHEY, SVGAGI. The CDR3 loop spans 15 amino acids. V dropped 8 bases and J dropped 3; count of bases not matched to a gene: 11. The chain's CDR3 is CASGRAGTGEETQYF. The CDR3 nucleotides are TGTGCCAGCGGGCGTGCCGGGACAGGAGAAGAGACCCAGTACTTC.

The J gene is TRBJ1-3, the V gene TRBV6-1, with 8 bases aligning to TRBD1. Trimming cost V 1 base and J 2 bases; bases outside gene matches: 4. There are 16 residues in the CDR3. Germline V CDR1 and CDR2: MNHNS, SASEGT. The CDR3: CASSEEAGGPGNTIYF. The CDR3 DNA follows: TGTGCCAGCAGTGAAGAGGCAGGGGGCCCTGGAAACACCATATATTTT.

The chain employs TRBV25-1 and TRBJ1-3; 9 bases line up with TRBD1. CDR3 length equals 17 residues. Losses at the gene ends were 4 bases for V and 0 bases for J; bases not matched to a gene: 7. Looked up from germline, CDR1 is MGHDK and CDR2 is SYGVNS. CDR3 loop: CASSVGTGYASGNTIYF. CDR3 coding DNA: TGTGCCAGCAGTGTAGGGACAGGGTATGCCTCTGGAAACACCATATATTTT. The whole variable domain, filled in from reference TRBV25-1 and TRBJ1-3, reads EADIYQTPRYLVIGTGKKITLECSQTMGHDKMYWYQQDPGMELHLIHYSYGVNSTEKGDLSSESTVSRIRTEHFPLTLESARPSHTSQYLCASSVGTGYASGNTIYFGEGSWLTVV.